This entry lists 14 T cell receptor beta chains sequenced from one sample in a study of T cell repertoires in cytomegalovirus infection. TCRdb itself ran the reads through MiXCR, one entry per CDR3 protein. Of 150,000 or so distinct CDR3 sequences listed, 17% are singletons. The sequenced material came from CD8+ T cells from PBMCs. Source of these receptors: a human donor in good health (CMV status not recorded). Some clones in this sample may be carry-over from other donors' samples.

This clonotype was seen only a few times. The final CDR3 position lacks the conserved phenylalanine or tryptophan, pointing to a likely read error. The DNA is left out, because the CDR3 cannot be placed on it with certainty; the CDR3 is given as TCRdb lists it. CDR3 in amino acids: CASSSGPPSGL. This chain links TRBV7-9 with TRBJ2-1; the DNA was not used to check the table's D call, TRBD1. The CDR3 length equals 11 residues, ends included. The germline V gene encodes CDR1 SEHNR and CDR2 FQNEAQ (reference sequence).

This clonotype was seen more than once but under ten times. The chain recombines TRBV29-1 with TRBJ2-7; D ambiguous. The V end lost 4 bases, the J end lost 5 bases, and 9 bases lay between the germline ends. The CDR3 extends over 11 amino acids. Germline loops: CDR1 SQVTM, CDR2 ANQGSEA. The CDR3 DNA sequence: TGCAGCGTTGGGCTGGGCCACGAGCAGTACTTC. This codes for CSVGLGHEQYF.

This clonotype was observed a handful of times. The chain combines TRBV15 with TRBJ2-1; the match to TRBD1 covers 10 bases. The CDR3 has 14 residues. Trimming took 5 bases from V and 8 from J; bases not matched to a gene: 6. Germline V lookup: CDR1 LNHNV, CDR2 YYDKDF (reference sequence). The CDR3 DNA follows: TGTGCCACCAGCGGGACAGGGGCCCAGGATGAGCAGTTCTTC. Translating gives CATSGTGAQDEQFF.

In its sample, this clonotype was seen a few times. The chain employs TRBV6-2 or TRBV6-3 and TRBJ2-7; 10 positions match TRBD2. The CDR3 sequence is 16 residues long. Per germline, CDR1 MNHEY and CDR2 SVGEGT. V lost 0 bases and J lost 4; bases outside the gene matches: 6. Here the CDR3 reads CASSYSLTSGEYEQYF. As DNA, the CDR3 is TGTGCCAGCAGTTACTCGCTTACTAGCGGGGAGTACGAGCAGTACTTC.

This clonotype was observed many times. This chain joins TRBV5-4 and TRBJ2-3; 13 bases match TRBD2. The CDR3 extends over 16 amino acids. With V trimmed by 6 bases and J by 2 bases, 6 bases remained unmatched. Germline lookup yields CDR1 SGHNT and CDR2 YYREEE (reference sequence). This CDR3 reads CASNFGLAGATDTQYF. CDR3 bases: TGTGCCAGCAATTTTGGACTAGCGGGAGCCACAGATACGCAGTATTTT.

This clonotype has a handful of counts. The CDR3 DNA reads TGTGCCAGCAGTAACTCTAAGCAAGAGACCCAGTACTTC. It specifies CASSNSKQETQYF. The chain is built from TRBV28 and TRBJ2-5; D gene ambiguous. CDR1 is MDHEN and CDR2 is SYDVKM in the germline V gene. CDR3 length: 13 residues. V dropped 5 bases and J dropped 2 bases, with 9 bases sitting between them.

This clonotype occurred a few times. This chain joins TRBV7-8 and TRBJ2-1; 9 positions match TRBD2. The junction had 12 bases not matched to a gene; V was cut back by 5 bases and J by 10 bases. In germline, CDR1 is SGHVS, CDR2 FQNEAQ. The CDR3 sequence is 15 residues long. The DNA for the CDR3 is TGTGCCAGCAGCCACTCTAGCGGGACCGAGAGGGAGCAGTTCTTC. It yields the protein CASSHSSGTEREQFF.

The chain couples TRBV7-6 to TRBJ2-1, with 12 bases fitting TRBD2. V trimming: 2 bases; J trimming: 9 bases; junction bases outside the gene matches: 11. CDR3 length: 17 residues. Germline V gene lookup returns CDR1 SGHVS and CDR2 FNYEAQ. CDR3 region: CASSLTRLAGVTGEQFF. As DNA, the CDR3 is TGTGCCAGCAGCTTAACCCGACTAGCGGGAGTGACGGGTGAGCAGTTCTTC.

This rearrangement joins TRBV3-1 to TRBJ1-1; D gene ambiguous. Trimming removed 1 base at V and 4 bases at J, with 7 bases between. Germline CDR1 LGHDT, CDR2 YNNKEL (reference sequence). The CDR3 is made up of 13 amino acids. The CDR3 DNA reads TGTGCCAGCAGCCAAGCCTGGGGCACTGAAGCTTTCTTT. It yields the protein CASSQAWGTEAFF. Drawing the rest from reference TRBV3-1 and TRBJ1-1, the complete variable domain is DTAVSQTPKYLVTQMGNDKSIKCEQNLGHDTMYWYKQDSKKFLKIMFSYNNKELIINETVPNRFSPKSPDKAHLNLHINSLELGDSAVYFCASSQAWGTEAFFGQGTRLTVV.

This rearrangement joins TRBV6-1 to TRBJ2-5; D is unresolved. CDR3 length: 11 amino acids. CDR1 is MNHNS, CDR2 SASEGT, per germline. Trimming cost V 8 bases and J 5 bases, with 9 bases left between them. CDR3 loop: CASGPLETQYF. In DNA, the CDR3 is TGTGCCAGCGGACCCTTGGAGACCCAGTACTTC.

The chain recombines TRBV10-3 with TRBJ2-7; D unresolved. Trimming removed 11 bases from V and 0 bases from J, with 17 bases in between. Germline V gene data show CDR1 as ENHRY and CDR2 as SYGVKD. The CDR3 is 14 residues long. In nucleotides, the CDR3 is TGTGCCCGACCGAAGGGCAGGCACTCCTACGAGCAGTACTTC. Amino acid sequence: CARPKGRHSYEQYF.

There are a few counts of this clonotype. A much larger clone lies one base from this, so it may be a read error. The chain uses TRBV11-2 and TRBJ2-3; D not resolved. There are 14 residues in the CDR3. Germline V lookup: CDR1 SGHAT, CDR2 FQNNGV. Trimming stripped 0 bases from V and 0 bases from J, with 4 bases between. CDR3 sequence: CASSLERSTDTQYF. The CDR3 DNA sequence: TGTGCCAGCAGCTTAGAGCGCAGCACAGATACGCAGTATTTT.

The CDR3 region is CATSRGGGGTEAFF. In nucleotides, the CDR3 is TGTGCCACCAGCAGAGGAGGGGGCGGAACTGAAGCTTTCTTT. This sequence joins TRBV15 and TRBJ1-1; 7 nucleotides match TRBD1. The CDR3 consists of 14 residues. CDR1 is LNHNV, CDR2 YYDKDF, per germline (reference sequence). Losses at the gene ends were 1 base for V and 5 bases for J; bases not matched to a gene: 4.

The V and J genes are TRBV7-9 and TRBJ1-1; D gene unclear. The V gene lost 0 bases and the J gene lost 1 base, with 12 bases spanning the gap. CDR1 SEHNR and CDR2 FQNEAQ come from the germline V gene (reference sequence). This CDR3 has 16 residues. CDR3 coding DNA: TGTGCCAGCAGCTTAGCCTCCAGGCCGGAGAACACTGAAGCTTTCTTT. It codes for CASSLASRPENTEAFF.